This TCR beta chain was recorded in a study of T cell repertoires in aging, cancer and after chemotherapy. On the study more broadly: Over several months to years, re-sampled healthy donor repertoires clearly shared clones.

Peripheral blood genomic DNA, not sorted cells or RNA, was the template. The CDR3 length is 15 residues. After removal of 8 bases from V and 3 bases from J, the junction contained 8 bases not matched to a gene. Germline V gene sequence: CDR1 MNHEY, CDR2 SVGEGT. Multiplex touch-down PCR with TRB-A/B primers amplified rearranged V-D-J TRB sequences. From the multiplex PCR reads, TCRdb called clonotypes with MiXCR, one entry per CDR3 protein. Of some 7,700 distinct CDR3 sequences listed, 32% are singletons. Sequencing used blood. The chain employs TRBV6-2 or TRBV6-3 and TRBJ2-5, with 11 bases matching TRBD2. The TCR sequence derives from a human donor in good health. In nucleotides, the CDR3 is TGTGCCAGCCGGGATAGCGGGGGGGCCAAAGAGACCCAGTACTTC. Amino acids: CASRDSGGAKETQYF.